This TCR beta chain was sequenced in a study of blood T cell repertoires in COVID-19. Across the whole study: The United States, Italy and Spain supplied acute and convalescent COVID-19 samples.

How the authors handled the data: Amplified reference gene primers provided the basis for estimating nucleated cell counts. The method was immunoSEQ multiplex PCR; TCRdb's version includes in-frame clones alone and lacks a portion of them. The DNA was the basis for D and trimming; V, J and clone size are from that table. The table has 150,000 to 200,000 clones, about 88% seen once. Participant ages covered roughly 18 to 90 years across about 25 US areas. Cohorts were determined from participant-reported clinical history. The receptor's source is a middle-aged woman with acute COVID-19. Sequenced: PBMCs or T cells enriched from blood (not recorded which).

The CDR3 DNA follows: TGTGCCAGCAGCTTTGAAAATCTAGCGGACCAAGAGACCCAGTACTTC. This gives the protein CASSFENLADQETQYF. J is TRBJ2-5 and V is TRBV7-9; 7 nucleotides line up with TRBD2. The CDR3 is 16 amino acids. V was clipped by 3 bases and J by 0 bases; unmatched bases: 7. CDR1 and CDR2 (germline): SEHNR, FQNEAQ (reference sequence).